This T cell receptor beta chain was identified in a study of blood T cell repertoires in COVID-19. As handled by the study authors: Amplification with reference gene primers provided the estimates of nucleated cell counts. Sequencing was performed with immunoSEQ multiplex PCR; in TCRdb, only in-frame clones are kept and a portion is missing. The V and J calls and clone size come from that table; D and trimming were worked out from the DNA. The table records approximately 350,000 clones, more than 75% of them present only once. CDR3 length equals 16 residues. V was shortened by 0 bases and J by 7 bases, with 19 bases between the two germline ends. Germline V gene sequence: CDR1 SGDLS, CDR2 YYNGEE.

Source material: peripheral blood. The rearrangement joins TRBV9 to TRBJ1-1; unclear D gene. This clonotype was obtained from a woman between 50 and 59 years old with COVID-19, enrolled during active disease. CDR3 in DNA: TGTGCCAGCAGCGTAGTCAGGCGGGGATCAGGTAATGAAGCTTTCTTT. Encoded protein: CASSVVRRGSGNEAFF.